This T cell receptor (beta chain) was retrieved from a study of blood T cell repertoires in COVID-19. Study context: The cDNA or gDNA used as material had been derived from T cells, B-cell-depleted T cells, or PBMCs.

V was cut by 6 bases and J by 0 bases, with 18 bases left in between. This CDR3 region has 18 residues. Germline-derived CDR1 and CDR2 are LNHDA and SQIVND (reference sequence). Seattle patient enrollment occurred during active infection, with longitudinal follow-up thereafter. Study processing details: Estimation of nucleated cell counts relied on the amplification of reference gene primers. Libraries were prepared by immunoSEQ multiplex PCR; TCRdb keeps only in-frame clonotypes and omits some of them. V, J and clone size reflect that table, while D and trimming were determined from the DNA. The data contain over 450,000 clones, 89% of them singletons.

Sequencing was carried out using peripheral blood. The J gene is TRBJ2-6, the V gene TRBV19, with TRBD2 as a possible D gene (6 bases). The clonotype originates from a man between 18 and 35 years old with COVID-19, enrolled during active disease. CDR3 nucleotide sequence: TGTGCCAGTAGGGTCGGGGCTAGCGCAGTCTCTGGGGCCAACGTCCTGACTTTC. As protein: CASRVGASAVSGANVLTF.